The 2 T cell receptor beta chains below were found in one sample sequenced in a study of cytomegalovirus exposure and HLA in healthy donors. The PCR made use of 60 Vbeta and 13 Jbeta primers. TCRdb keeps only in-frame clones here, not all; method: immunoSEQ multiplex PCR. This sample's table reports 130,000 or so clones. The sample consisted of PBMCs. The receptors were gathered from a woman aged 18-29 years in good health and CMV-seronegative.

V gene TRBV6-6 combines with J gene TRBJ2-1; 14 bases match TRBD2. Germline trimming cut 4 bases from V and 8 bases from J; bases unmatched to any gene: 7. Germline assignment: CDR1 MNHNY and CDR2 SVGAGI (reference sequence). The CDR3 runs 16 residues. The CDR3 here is CASSFTGTSGSDEQFF. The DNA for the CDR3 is TGTGCCAGCAGTTTTACCGGGACTAGCGGGAGCGATGAGCAGTTCTTC.

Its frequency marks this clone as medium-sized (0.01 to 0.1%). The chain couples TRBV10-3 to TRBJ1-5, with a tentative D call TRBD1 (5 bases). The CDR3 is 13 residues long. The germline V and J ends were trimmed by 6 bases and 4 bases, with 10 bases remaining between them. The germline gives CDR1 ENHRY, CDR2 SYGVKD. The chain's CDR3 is CAISAEGNQPQHF. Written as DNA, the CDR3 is TGTGCCATCAGCGCGGAGGGGAATCAGCCCCAGCATTTT.